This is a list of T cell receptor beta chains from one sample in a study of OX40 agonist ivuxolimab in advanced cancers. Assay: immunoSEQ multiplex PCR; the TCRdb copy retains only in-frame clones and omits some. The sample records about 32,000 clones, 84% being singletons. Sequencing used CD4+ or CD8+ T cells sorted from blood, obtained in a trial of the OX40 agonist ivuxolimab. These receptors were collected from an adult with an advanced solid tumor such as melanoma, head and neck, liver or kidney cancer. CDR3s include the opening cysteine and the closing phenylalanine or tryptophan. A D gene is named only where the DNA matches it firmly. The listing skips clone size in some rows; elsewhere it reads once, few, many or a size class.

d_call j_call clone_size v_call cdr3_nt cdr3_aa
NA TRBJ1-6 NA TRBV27 TGTGCCAGCAGTCAGGGACGAGTTAATTCACCCCTCCACTTT CASSQGRVNSPLHF
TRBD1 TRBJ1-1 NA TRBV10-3 TGTGCCATCAGTAAAGGGACAGTCATGAACACTGAAGCTTTCTTT CAISKGTVMNTEAFF
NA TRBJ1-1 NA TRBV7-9 TGTGCCAGCGAGGGACCCCTCAACACTGAAGCTTTCTTT CASEGPLNTEAFF
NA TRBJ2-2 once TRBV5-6 TGTGCCAGCAGCCTCCAGTGGGTCCACACCGGGGAGCTGTTTTTT CASSLQWVHTGELFF
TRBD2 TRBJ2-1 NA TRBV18 TGTGCCAGCTCACCGACTAGCGGCCTCACCAATGAGCAGTTCTTC CASSPTSGLTNEQFF
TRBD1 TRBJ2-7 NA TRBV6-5 TGTGCCAGCAGTTACGGGACAGGGGGCAACGAGCAGTACTTC CASSYGTGGNEQYF
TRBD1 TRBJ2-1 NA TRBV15 TGTGCCACCAGCAGGGGGGCACAGGGGGCGATCTACAATGAGCAGTTCTTC CATSRGAQGAIYNEQFF
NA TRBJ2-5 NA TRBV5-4 TGTGCCAGCAGCTTGCGGGGTTTTTCGGTGGAGACCCAGTACTTC CASSLRGFSVETQYF
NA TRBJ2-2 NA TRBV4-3 TGCGCCAGCAGCCATCACAGGGCCACCGGGGAGCTGTTTTTT CASSHHRATGELFF
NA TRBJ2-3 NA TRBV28 TGTGCCAGCAGCGACCCTAACACAGATACGCAGTATTTT CASSDPNTDTQYF
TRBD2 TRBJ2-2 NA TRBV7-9 TGTGCCAGCAGCCCAGATACTAGCGTCATGGGCACCGGGGAGCTGTTTTTT CASSPDTSVMGTGELFF